The 31 T cell receptor beta chains below all came from one sample that was sequenced in a study of T cells after yellow fever vaccination. TCRdb redid the calling of the 5' RACE reads with MiXCR, one entry per CDR3 protein. The table shows 70,000 or so distinct CDR3 sequences, with under 9.5% occurring only once. Here the sequenced sample was CD8+ T cells sorted from PBMCs, taken less than 11 days after the first yellow fever vaccination. These TCRs come from a man between 18 and 35 years old who received the YFV17D yellow fever vaccine.

Regarding this clonotype: This could be a read error, since a much larger clone is one nucleotide away. The chain joins TRBV6-2 or TRBV6-3 to TRBJ1-1; D is unclear. Germline assignment: CDR1 MNHEY and CDR2 SVGEGT. This CDR3 is 11 amino acids long. Trimming removed 7 bases from V and 4 bases from J, with 7 bases in between. CDR3 loop: CASNYGTEAFF. In nucleotides, the CDR3 is TGTGCCAGCAATTATGGCACTGAAGCTTTCTTT.

This clonotype was detected many times. The chain is built from TRBV12-3 or TRBV12-4 and TRBJ2-5; D is uncertain. V lost 3 bases to trimming and J lost 4 bases, with 6 bases between them. The CDR3 is 12 residues long. This chain's CDR3 is CASSFLGETQYF. For the CDR3, the DNA is TGTGCCAGCAGTTTTCTTGGAGAGACCCAGTACTTC.

There are many counts of this clonotype. This chain uses TRBV12-3 or TRBV12-4 with TRBJ2-1; D gene uncertain. CDR3 length: 12 amino acids. V was trimmed by 5 bases and J by 9 bases, leaving 11 bases between them. The CDR3 DNA sequence: TGTGCCAGCAGTCCCCGAGTGATTGAGCAGTTCTTC. As protein: CASSPRVIEQFF.

This clonotype was seen a handful of times. The V and J genes are TRBV29-1 and TRBJ2-1, with D hard to call. There are 13 residues in the CDR3. Germline assignment: CDR1 SQVTM and CDR2 ANQGSEA. V was cut by 6 bases and J by 0 bases, with 9 bases left in between. The CDR3 DNA sequence: TGCAGCGTAATGACAAGCTCCTACAATGAGCAGTTCTTC. Translating gives CSVMTSSYNEQFF.

This clonotype was detected many times. The V and J genes are TRBV6-5 and TRBJ2-1; D gene unclear. The CDR3 is 14 amino acids. Germline V CDR1 and CDR2: MNHEY, SVGAGI. V lost 0 bases and J 6 bases, leaving 9 bases between the germline ends. This chain's CDR3 is CASSYSGVGNEQFF. The CDR3 DNA sequence: TGTGCCAGCAGTTACTCAGGAGTAGGCAATGAGCAGTTCTTC.

This clonotype was found a few times. The J gene is TRBJ2-7, the V gene TRBV19; TRBD1 matches at 7 bases. The CDR3 sequence is 14 residues long. Germline V gene data show CDR1 as LNHDA and CDR2 as SQIVND (reference sequence). J lost 0 bases, V lost 5 bases, and 4 bases had no gene match. The CDR3 DNA reads TGTGCCAGTAGTCACCAGGGGGTCTCCTACGAGCAGTACTTC. Translation gives CASSHQGVSYEQYF. Looking up the rest from reference TRBV19 and TRBJ2-7 gives the full variable domain: DGGITQSPKYLFRKEGQNVTLSCEQNLNHDAMYWYRQDPGQGLRLIYYSQIVNDFQKGDIAEGYSVSREKKESFPLTVTSAQKNPTAFYLCASSHQGVSYEQYFGPGTRLTVT.

The V and J genes are TRBV5-1 and TRBJ2-2, with TRBD2 identical over 14 bases. V gave up 5 bases and J gave up 3 bases; unmatched junction bases: 6. The germline V gene has CDR1 SGHRS and CDR2 YFSETQ. The CDR3 length is 17 residues. Written as DNA, the CDR3 is TGCGCCAGCAGAGACCGACTAGCGGGGGGGCACACCGGGGAGCTGTTTTTT. Translation: CASRDRLAGGHTGELFF.

This clonotype was recorded many times. The chain couples TRBV4-1 to TRBJ2-7; D is perhaps TRBD1 (6 bases). The CDR3 totals 14 residues. The ends were cut back, 5 bases at V and 2 bases at J, with 13 bases in the middle. Per the germline V gene, CDR1 is MGHRA and CDR2 is YSYEKL. The CDR3 loop reads CASSIRDTTYEQYF. CDR3 DNA: TGCGCCAGCAGCATCCGGGACACAACCTACGAGCAGTACTTC.

This chain links TRBV12-3 or TRBV12-4 with TRBJ2-4, with D uncertain. V was pared by 1 base and J by 8 bases, with 6 bases between. The CDR3 spans 12 residues. CDR3 protein: CASSLGSDIQYF. CDR3 sequence (DNA): TGTGCCAGCAGTTTAGGGTCAGACATTCAGTACTTC.

The table lists this clonotype with a few counts. The V gene is TRBV12-3 or TRBV12-4, the J gene TRBJ1-5, with TRBD1 matching 10 bases. J was trimmed by 4 bases and V by 7 bases; bases with no gene match: 4. This CDR3 has 14 amino acids. The CDR3 DNA reads as TGTGCCAGCACCATGGGACAGGGGAATCAGCCCCAGCATTTT. Amino acid sequence: CASTMGQGNQPQHF.

This clonotype appeared a few times. V usage is TRBV5-5 and J usage is TRBJ1-1, with 7 bases fitting TRBD1. CDR1 SGHKS and CDR2 YYEKEE come from the germline V gene (reference sequence). The length of the CDR3 is 14 residues. Germline trimming cut 1 base from V and 5 bases from J; bases unmatched to any gene: 5. DNA for the CDR3: TGTGCCAGCAGCTTGTGGTCAGGGGGAACTGAAGCTTTCTTT. Amino acid sequence: CASSLWSGGTEAFF.

The V call is TRBV14, the J call TRBJ1-6; D possibly corresponds to TRBD1 (6 bases). Germline loops: CDR1 SGHDN, CDR2 FVKESK. This CDR3 is 24 amino acids long. Trimming stripped 2 bases from V and 1 base from J, with 33 bases between. The CDR3 loop is CASSQSGRLQGCEWCYSYNSPLHF. In DNA form, the CDR3 reads TGTGCCAGCAGCCAAAGTGGCAGGTTACAGGGATGTGAGTGGTGCTATTCCTATAATTCACCCCTCCACTTT. Filled out from reference TRBV14 and TRBJ1-6, the complete variable domain reads EAGVTQFPSHSVIEKGQTVTLRCDPISGHDNLYWYRRVMGKEIKFLLHFVKESKQDESGMPNNRFLAERTGGTYSTLKVQPAELEDSGVYFCASSQSGRLQGCEWCYSYNSPLHFGNGTRLTVT.

The chain links TRBV27 to TRBJ2-5, with D perhaps assigned TRBD1 or TRBD2 (5 bases each). Germline CDR1 reads MNHEY; CDR2 reads SMNVEV (reference sequence). This CDR3 is 16 amino acids long. V was shortened by 4 bases and J by 9 bases, with 24 bases between the two germline ends. The CDR3 DNA sequence: TGTGCCAGCAGTTACACCCCTGGGACGGGGATCCCGGCCCAGTACTTC. Translation gives CASSYTPGTGIPAQYF.

This clonotype was found a few times. CDR3 in DNA: TGTGCCAGCAGCGCGGGGTATAGTCAGCCCCAGCATTTT. Protein sequence: CASSAGYSQPQHF. The V call is TRBV5-6, the J call TRBJ1-5; no firm D call. CDR1 is SGHDT and CDR2 is YYEEEE in the germline V gene. The CDR3 is 13 amino acids. V was shortened by 4 bases and J by 6 bases, with 11 bases between the two germline ends.

This clonotype was seen at least ten times. The chain carries TRBV4-3 and TRBJ2-2; D remains unclear. This CDR3 is built from 17 residues. The germline CDR1 and CDR2 sequences are LGHNA and YSLEER. Trimming took off 4 bases at V and 2 bases at J, with 17 bases between the two ends. In DNA form, the CDR3 reads TGCGCCAGCAGCCCCCCCCGTCGTAGGCACAACACCGGGGAGCTGTTTTTT. This codes for CASSPPRRRHNTGELFF.

This clonotype was observed a handful of times. The gene calls are TRBV6-2 or TRBV6-3 and TRBJ2-3; unclear D gene. The length of the CDR3 is 13 residues. Germline CDR1 is MNHEY and CDR2 is SVGEGT. Trimming removed 0 bases at V and 2 bases at J, with 3 bases between. In DNA, the CDR3 is TGTGCCAGCAGTTACTCTAACACAGATACGCAGTATTTT. Its protein is CASSYSNTDTQYF.

There are many counts of this clonotype. The chain recombines TRBV6-5 with TRBJ1-1, with D possibly being TRBD1 (6 bases). Per germline, CDR1 MNHEY and CDR2 SVGAGI. V lost 4 bases and J 5 bases, leaving 14 bases between the germline ends. The CDR3 loop spans 14 amino acids. CDR3 loop: CASSSPAGDTEAFF. For the CDR3, the DNA is TGTGCCAGCAGTTCCCCAGCAGGGGATACTGAAGCTTTCTTT.

This clonotype has at least ten counts. J is TRBJ2-7 and V is TRBV20-1; 8 bases fit TRBD1. Germline assignment: CDR1 DFQATT and CDR2 SNEGSKA (reference sequence). CDR3 length: 15 residues. With 2 bases clipped from V and 5 bases from J, the junction kept 11 bases outside the gene matches. The CDR3 DNA follows: TGCAGTGCTAGACCCGACAGGGGTATTCTCGACGAGCAGTACTTC. It encodes CSARPDRGILDEQYF.

In this sample, this clonotype turned up many times. The chain is built from TRBV4-2 and TRBJ2-7, with D possibly matching TRBD1 (6 bases). Trimming left V 1 base short and J 6 bases short, with 16 bases between. The CDR3 is 15 residues long. The germline gives CDR1 LGHNA, CDR2 YNFKEQ. The CDR3 coding sequence is TGTGCCAGCAGCCAAGGCCAGGGGTGGAATTCCGAGCAGTACGTC. Its translation: CASSQGQGWNSEQYV.

The V gene is TRBV6-2 or TRBV6-3, the J gene TRBJ1-2, with 8 bases fitting TRBD1. This CDR3 comprises 15 residues. From germline, CDR1 is MNHEY and CDR2 SVGEGT. The trim removed 4 bases at V and 7 bases at J, leaving 11 bases unmatched. The CDR3 nucleotides read TGTGCCAGCAGTTCGGACAGGGAATCATTGCGTGGCTACACCTTC. Translated: CASSSDRESLRGYTF.

This clonotype was recorded at least ten times. This chain links TRBV29-1 with TRBJ2-5; 7 nucleotides line up with TRBD1. J lost 5 bases, V lost 7 bases, and 7 bases had no gene match. This CDR3 contains 12 residues. In germline, CDR1 is SQVTM, CDR2 ANQGSEA. CDR3 loop: CSGTGVRETQYF. CDR3 nucleotide sequence: TGCAGCGGTACAGGGGTACGGGAGACCCAGTACTTC.

The rearrangement uses TRBV12-3 or TRBV12-4 and TRBJ2-1; tentatively, D is TRBD1 (6 bases). V shed 4 bases and J shed 0 bases, with 10 bases lying between them. The CDR3 totals 15 residues. CDR3 protein: CASSSGVTSYNEQFF. The CDR3, as DNA: TGTGCCAGCAGTTCAGGGGTCACCTCCTACAATGAGCAGTTCTTC.

This chain uses TRBV30 with TRBJ2-7, with TRBD1 matching 10 bases. This CDR3 has 15 residues. Germline V gene lookup returns CDR1 GTSNPN and CDR2 SVGIG (reference sequence). V gave up 1 base and J gave up 5 bases; unmatched junction bases: 8. DNA for the CDR3: TGTGCCTGGAGTGGCCGGGACAGGGGTTTCCACGAGCAGTACTTC. Amino acids: CAWSGRDRGFHEQYF.

This clonotype was recorded many times. V usage is TRBV24-1 and J usage is TRBJ2-1; D possibly corresponds to TRBD1 (6 bases). This CDR3 has 15 residues. The germline V gene encodes CDR1 KGHDR and CDR2 SFDVKD. The V and J ends lost 2 bases and 4 bases respectively, with 11 bases between them. This CDR3 reads CATSDSMGAYNEQFF. DNA for the CDR3: TGTGCCACCAGTGATTCCATGGGGGCTTACAATGAGCAGTTCTTC.

This clonotype was counted ten times or more. The chain has TRBV7-9 and TRBJ2-3; D is possibly TRBD2 (5 bases). V lost 5 bases and J 6 bases, leaving 12 bases between the germline ends. The germline V gene encodes CDR1 SEHNR and CDR2 FQNEAQ (reference sequence). This CDR3 has 13 residues. The CDR3, as DNA: TGTGCCAGCAGCGACGAAATAGCGGATACGCAGTATTTT. Amino acids: CASSDEIADTQYF.

This clonotype has ten or more counts. The chain has TRBV6-2 or TRBV6-3 and TRBJ2-1; no reliable D call. Germline V gene data show CDR1 as MNHEY and CDR2 as SVGEGT. V lost 6 bases and J lost 4, with 7 bases in between. This CDR3 has 12 residues. The CDR3 here is CASRRSYNEQFF. CDR3 coding DNA: TGTGCCAGCAGGCGTTCGTACAATGAGCAGTTCTTC.

This clonotype was detected a few times. V and J are TRBV3-1 and TRBJ2-7; TRBD1 or TRBD2 may be the D gene (5 bases each). Per germline, CDR1 LGHDT and CDR2 YNNKEL (reference sequence). There are 14 residues in the CDR3. V lost 3 bases, J lost 2 bases, and 11 bases lay in between. The CDR3 DNA reads TGTGCCAGCAGCCACCCGGGACCTGCCTACGAGCAGTACTTC. Translated: CASSHPGPAYEQYF.

The rearrangement joins TRBV7-9 to TRBJ1-1; tentative D call: TRBD1 (5 bases). Germline CDR1 reads SEHNR; CDR2 reads FQNEAQ (reference sequence). CDR3 length: 14 residues. The V end lost 1 base, the J end lost 5 bases, and 11 bases lay between the germline ends. The CDR3 loop reads CASSLVVAGTEAFF. The CDR3 nucleotides are TGTGCCAGCAGCTTAGTAGTTGCAGGGACTGAAGCTTTCTTT.

The genes are TRBV11-2 and TRBJ2-5; no clear D. V was trimmed by 5 bases and J by 5 bases, leaving 21 bases between them. The CDR3 runs 16 residues. Germline V lookup: CDR1 SGHAT, CDR2 FQNNGV. The CDR3 sequence: CASSPTNPDLGETQYF. DNA for the CDR3: TGTGCCAGCAGCCCCACAAACCCGGACCTGGGCGAGACCCAGTACTTC. The entire variable domain, with the rest obtained from reference TRBV11-2 and TRBJ2-5, is as follows: EAGVAQSPRYKIIEKRQSVAFWCNPISGHATLYWYQQILGQGPKLLIQFQNNGVVDDSQLPKDRFSAERLKGVDSTLKIQPAKLEDSAVYLCASSPTNPDLGETQYFGPGTRLLVL.

This clonotype has just a few counts. DNA for the CDR3: TGCGCCAGCAGCCCCGGGACAGGGTCCGACAATGAGCAGTTCTTC. Its protein is CASSPGTGSDNEQFF. This rearrangement joins TRBV4-3 to TRBJ2-1; 9 bases match TRBD1. This CDR3 is 15 amino acids long. Germline lookup yields CDR1 LGHNA and CDR2 YSLEER. J was trimmed by 5 bases and V by 4 bases; bases with no gene match: 6.

This clonotype was counted between two and nine times. The chain joins TRBV27 to TRBJ2-7, with D perhaps matching TRBD1 (6 bases). Trimming cost V 6 bases and J 2 bases, with 14 bases left between them. Germline V gives CDR1 MNHEY, CDR2 SMNVEV (reference sequence). This CDR3 region has 14 residues. The CDR3 reads CASRTSDSAYEQYF. As DNA, the CDR3 is TGTGCCAGCAGGACGTCGGACAGCGCCTACGAGCAGTACTTC.